Described below is a single TCR beta chain sequence and its context. Sequence at one end of the junction differs from germline and may be a read error. The record originates from a study of T cells in Graves' hyperthyroidism and ophthalmopathy. Amplified TCR beta CDR3 regions came from RNA transcripts. First-round RT-PCR with HTBI primers amplified the TCR CDR3 region. MiXCR, run by TCRdb on the multiplex PCR reads, gives a single entry per CDR3 protein. This sample has some 600,000 distinct CDR3 sequences, with over 11% found just once. This CDR3 has 14 amino acids. The germline V gene has CDR1 SNHLY and CDR2 FYNNEI.

The sequenced material came from blood. This chain joins TRBV2 and TRBJ2-2; TRBD2 is a possible D gene (6 bases). The TCR sequence derives from a woman under 40 with Graves' hyperthyroidism that later progressed to Graves' ophthalmopathy. This chain's CDR3 is CASTPGLNTGGLFF. Here the CDR3 DNA reads TGTGCCAGCACTCCGGGCCTCAACACCGGGGGGCTGTTTTTT.